These 23 T cell receptor beta chains share one sample of origin, sequenced in a study of T cells in Graves' hyperthyroidism and ophthalmopathy. Amplification of TCR beta CDR3 regions was performed using RNA transcripts as template. The TCR CDR3 first-round RT-PCR relied on the HTBI primer set. TCRdb re-analysed the multiplex PCR reads in MiXCR, keeping a single row per CDR3 protein. In the table there are under 700,000 distinct CDR3 sequences, about half of which are singletons. Sequenced: peripheral blood or thyroid tissue (not recorded which). These receptors were taken from a woman aged 18 to 35 with Graves' hyperthyroidism.

Note on this clonotype: A much bigger clone sits one base away, suggesting this may be a read error. The chain links TRBV7-9 to TRBJ1-2, with D unclear. Between the trimmed V and J ends, which lost 3 bases and 6 bases, there was a span of 5 bases. This CDR3 spans 11 amino acids. CDR1 and CDR2 from the germline V gene are SEHNR and FQNEAQ (reference sequence). The CDR3 coding sequence is TGTGCCAGCAGCTTGGCCGATGGCTACACCTTC. This encodes CASSLADGYTF.

This clonotype was picked up a small number of times. A single base separates this from a much larger clone, so it may be a read error. Because it lacks the conserved phenylalanine or tryptophan at the end, this CDR3 is likely a read error. The CDR3 DNA sequence: TGCGCCAGCATTGAGATATGTGCTTTCCTT. Protein: CASIEICAFL. The genes are TRBV6-5 and TRBJ1-1; D unclear. The germline V gene has CDR1 MNHEY and CDR2 SVGAGI. The CDR3 spans 10 residues.

This sequence joins TRBV25-1 and TRBJ1-5; 7 bases are a match to TRBD1. Germline V gives CDR1 MGHDK, CDR2 SYGVNS. J was trimmed by 7 bases and V by 8 bases; bases with no gene match: 5. CDR3 size: 12 residues. The CDR3 DNA reads TGTGCCAGCGCAGGGGGTGTCCAGCCCCAGCATTTT. As protein: CASAGGVQPQHF.

This clonotype was found many times. The chain combines TRBV24-1 with TRBJ1-1; 8 bases fit TRBD1. This CDR3 has 13 amino acids. With V trimmed by 5 bases and J by 10 bases, 8 bases remained unmatched. Germline CDR1 KGHDR, CDR2 SFDVKD. The CDR3 nucleotides read TGTGCCACCAGTGTTCGGACAGGGAAGGGAGCTTTCTTT. This sequence encodes CATSVRTGKGAFF.

This clonotype was seen at least ten times. The chain employs TRBV2 and TRBJ2-7, with D perhaps matching TRBD1 (6 bases). This CDR3 is 14 amino acids long. CDR1 is SNHLY and CDR2 is FYNNEI in the germline V gene. V dropped 7 bases and J dropped 5 bases, with 18 bases sitting between them. The CDR3 is CASNGRSRGHEQYF. The CDR3 DNA reads as TGTGCCAGCAACGGAAGGTCCAGGGGCCACGAGCAGTACTTC.

The chain recombines TRBV2 with TRBJ1-3; D unclear. The CDR3 is 16 amino acids. V was trimmed by 2 bases and J by 0 bases, leaving 11 bases between them. From germline, CDR1 is SNHLY and CDR2 FYNNEI. The CDR3 here is CASSELVLLSGNTIYF. In nucleotides, the CDR3 is TGTGCCAGCAGTGAATTAGTTCTGCTCTCTGGAAACACCATATATTTT.

The chain recombines TRBV7-8 with TRBJ2-2; perhaps TRBD2 as D (6 bases). V gave up 1 base and J gave up 3 bases, with 12 bases separating them. The CDR3 runs to 16 residues. Germline-derived CDR1 and CDR2 are SGHVS and FQNEAQ. CDR3 DNA sequence: TGTGCCAGCAGCTTAGGACTAGTTCGGGACACCGGGGAGCTGTTTTTT. Translating gives CASSLGLVRDTGELFF.

This clonotype was detected many times. The chain links TRBV2 to TRBJ1-1; D possibly corresponds to TRBD1 (6 bases). Germline V gene data show CDR1 as SNHLY and CDR2 as FYNNEI. The CDR3 runs to 15 residues. Trimming shortened V by 3 bases and J by 4 bases, and 15 bases separated the two germline ends. The CDR3 here is CASSESGADSTEAFF. The DNA for the CDR3 is TGTGCCAGCAGTGAGTCAGGGGCGGACTCCACTGAAGCTTTCTTT.

The chain carries TRBV20-1 and TRBJ2-5; no reliable D call. Germline V gene data show CDR1 as DFQATT and CDR2 as SNEGSKA (reference sequence). Trimming shortened V by 5 bases and J by 5 bases, and 6 bases separated the two germline ends. The CDR3 consists of 10 residues. CDR3 protein: CSAVVETQYF. CDR3 bases: TGCAGTGCTGTAGTCGAGACCCAGTACTTC.

Concerning this clonotype itself: An end of the junction differs from the germline gene, which may be a read error. CDR3 loop: CTSSESLLGEHYGYTF. The CDR3 DNA reads TGTACCAGCAGTGAATCGTTATTGGGGGAACACTATGGCTACACCTTC. The chain links TRBV25-1 to TRBJ1-2; tentatively, D is TRBD1 (5 bases). CDR3 length: 16 amino acids. Germline V CDR1 and CDR2: MGHDK, SYGVNS.

This clonotype has a count of ten or more. The J gene is TRBJ1-2, the V gene TRBV12-3 or TRBV12-4; D ambiguous. The length of the CDR3 is 12 residues. Trimming shortened V by 1 base and J by 8 bases, and 8 bases separated the two germline ends. The CDR3 DNA reads as TGTGCCAGCAGTTTAGGGGGTGGCGGCTACACCTTC. This translates into CASSLGGGGYTF.

The chain employs TRBV20-1 and TRBJ2-3; D gene ambiguous. Germline values: CDR1 DFQATT, CDR2 SNEGSKA (reference sequence). V was cut by 0 bases and J by 2 bases, with 18 bases left in between. The CDR3 loop spans 17 amino acids. CDR3 nucleotides: TGCAGTGCTAGAGATCAGGACCGCTTCGAACACACAGATACGCAGTATTTT. It yields the protein CSARDQDRFEHTDTQYF.

The chain carries TRBV7-2 and TRBJ1-1; D is perhaps TRBD1 (6 bases). CDR1 and CDR2 from the germline V gene are SGHTA and FQGNSA. The CDR3 is 15 amino acids. Trimming removed 1 base at V and 0 bases at J, with 9 bases between. The CDR3 nucleotides read TGTGCCAGCAGCTTAGTTGGGGGCATGAACACTGAAGCTTTCTTT. Its protein product is CASSLVGGMNTEAFF.

The V call is TRBV20-1, the J call TRBJ1-6, with a tentative D call TRBD1 (5 bases). The CDR3 is 13 amino acids. V lost 3 bases to trimming and J lost 6 bases, with 9 bases between them. Germline lookup yields CDR1 DFQATT and CDR2 SNEGSKA (reference sequence). The CDR3 DNA follows: TGCAGTGCTAGGCCACAGGCTAATTCACCCCTCCACTTT. Amino acids: CSARPQANSPLHF.

This clonotype came up a few times. The chain uses TRBV20-1 and TRBJ1-2; a possible D gene is TRBD1 (5 bases). The CDR3 runs 14 residues. Germline V CDR1 and CDR2: DFQATT, SNEGSKA (reference sequence). The ends were cut back, 3 bases at V and 7 bases at J, with 18 bases in the middle. The CDR3 region is CSASPGPRWSGYTF. CDR3 bases: TGCAGTGCTAGCCCGGGACCAAGGTGGTCTGGCTACACCTTC.

This clonotype was detected only a few times. The junction does not match germline at one end; this may be a read error. V is TRBV7-2 and J is TRBJ2-5; maybe TRBD1 (5 bases). This CDR3 is built from 14 residues. Germline assignment: CDR1 SGHTA and CDR2 FQGNSA. DNA for the CDR3: TGCGCCAGCAGCCAGGGCAAGTACCAAGAGACCCAGTACTTC. As protein: CASSQGKYQETQYF.

The sample holds one count of this clonotype. CDR3 region: CASRRQGEAGELFF. In DNA, the CDR3 is TGTGCCAGCAGACGACAGGGTGAGGCCGGGGAGCTGTTTTTT. The rearrangement joins TRBV6-1 to TRBJ2-2, with 7 bases aligning to TRBD1. V trimming: 6 bases; J trimming: 6 bases; junction bases outside the gene matches: 7. Per germline, CDR1 MNHNS and CDR2 SASEGT. The length of the CDR3 is 14 residues.

This clonotype has a count of ten or more. This sequence joins TRBV7-8 and TRBJ2-5; a possible D gene is TRBD1 (6 bases). This CDR3 spans 14 amino acids. The germline V gene encodes CDR1 SGHVS and CDR2 FQNEAQ. The V and J ends lost 6 bases and 5 bases respectively, with 16 bases between them. Written as DNA, the CDR3 is TGTGCCAGCAGTTCAGGGCCTCAGGGGGAGACCCAGTACTTC. Its protein product is CASSSGPQGETQYF.

This clonotype was recorded many times. The chain employs TRBV2 and TRBJ1-2; TRBD1 is a possible D gene (5 bases). Trimming stripped 7 bases from V and 0 bases from J, with 15 bases between. There are 15 residues in the CDR3. CDR1 is SNHLY and CDR2 is FYNNEI in the germline V gene. The CDR3, as DNA: TGTGCCAGCACTCCAGGGACGGTGACTAACTATGGCTACACCTTC. Translating gives CASTPGTVTNYGYTF.

This clonotype showed up many times. The chain has TRBV24-1 and TRBJ1-2; no definite D call. Looked up from germline, CDR1 is KGHDR and CDR2 is SFDVKD. CDR3 length equals 16 residues. Trimming removed 4 bases at V and 4 bases at J, with 18 bases between. The CDR3 reads CATSDSTGSEGYGYTF. The DNA of the CDR3 is TGTGCCACCAGTGACTCGACGGGGTCGGAAGGCTATGGCTACACCTTC.

This clonotype was picked up a small number of times. For the CDR3, the DNA is TGTGCCAGCAGCTTAGATGTCGTTAACACTGAAGCTTTCTTT. It yields the protein CASSLDVVNTEAFF. This sequence joins TRBV7-2 and TRBJ1-1; D not resolved. The V gene lost 1 base and the J gene lost 2 bases, with 8 bases spanning the gap. The CDR3 extends over 14 amino acids. The germline gives CDR1 SGHTA, CDR2 FQGNSA.

This clonotype came up once. The chain recombines TRBV7-6 with TRBJ2-7; perhaps TRBD2 as D (5 bases). The CDR3 contains 12 residues. CDR1 and CDR2 (germline): SGHVS, FNYEAQ. V lost 4 bases to trimming and J lost 6 bases, with 10 bases between them. The CDR3 region is CASSSGSSEQYF. CDR3 DNA sequence: TGTGCCAGCAGCTCTGGGAGCTCCGAGCAGTACTTC.

On this clonotype itself: Relative to the germline gene, one junction end is altered; a read error may explain this. V usage is TRBV10-3 and J usage is TRBJ2-2; TRBD1 agrees at 9 bases. Germline CDR1 and CDR2: ENHRY and SYGVKD. CDR3 length: 15 amino acids. CDR3 sequence (DNA): TGTGCCAGCAGTTACGGGGGACAGGGACTCGGGGAGCTGTTTTTT. Residues: CASSYGGQGLGELFF.